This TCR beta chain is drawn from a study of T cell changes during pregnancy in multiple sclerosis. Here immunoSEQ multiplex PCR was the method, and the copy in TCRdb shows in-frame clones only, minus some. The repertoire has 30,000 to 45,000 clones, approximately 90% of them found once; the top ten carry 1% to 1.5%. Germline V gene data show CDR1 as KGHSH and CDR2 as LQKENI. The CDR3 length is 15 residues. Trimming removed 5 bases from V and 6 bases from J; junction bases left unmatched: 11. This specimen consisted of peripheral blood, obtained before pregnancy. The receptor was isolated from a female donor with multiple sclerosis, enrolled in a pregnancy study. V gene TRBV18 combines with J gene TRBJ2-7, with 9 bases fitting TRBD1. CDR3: CASSTAGTGIAEQYF. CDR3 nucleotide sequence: TGTGCCAGCTCAACCGCCGGGACAGGGATTGCCGAGCAGTACTTC.